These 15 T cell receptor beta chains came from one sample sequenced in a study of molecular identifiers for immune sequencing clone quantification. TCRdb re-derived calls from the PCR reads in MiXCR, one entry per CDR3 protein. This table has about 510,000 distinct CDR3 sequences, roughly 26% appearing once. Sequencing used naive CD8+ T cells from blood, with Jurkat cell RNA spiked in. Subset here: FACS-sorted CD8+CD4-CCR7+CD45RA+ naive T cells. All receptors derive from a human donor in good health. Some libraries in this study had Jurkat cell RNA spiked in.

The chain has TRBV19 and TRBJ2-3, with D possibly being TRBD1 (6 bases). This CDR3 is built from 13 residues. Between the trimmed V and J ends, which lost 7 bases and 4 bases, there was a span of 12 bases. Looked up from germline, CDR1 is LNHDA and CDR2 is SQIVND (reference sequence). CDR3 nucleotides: TGTGCCAGTAACCAGGGGCCCGCAGATACGCAGTATTTT. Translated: CASNQGPADTQYF.

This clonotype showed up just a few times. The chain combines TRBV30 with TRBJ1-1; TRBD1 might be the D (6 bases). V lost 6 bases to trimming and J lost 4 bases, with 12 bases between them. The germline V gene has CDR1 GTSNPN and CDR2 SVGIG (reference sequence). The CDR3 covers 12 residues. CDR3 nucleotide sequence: TGTGCCTGCTCAGGGGAGGGCACTGAAGCTTTCTTT. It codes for CACSGEGTEAFF.

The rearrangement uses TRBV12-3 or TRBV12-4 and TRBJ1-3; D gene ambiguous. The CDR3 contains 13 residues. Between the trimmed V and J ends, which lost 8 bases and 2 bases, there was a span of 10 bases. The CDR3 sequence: CASDTIPGNTIYF. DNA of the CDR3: TGTGCCAGCGATACAATCCCTGGAAACACCATATATTTT.

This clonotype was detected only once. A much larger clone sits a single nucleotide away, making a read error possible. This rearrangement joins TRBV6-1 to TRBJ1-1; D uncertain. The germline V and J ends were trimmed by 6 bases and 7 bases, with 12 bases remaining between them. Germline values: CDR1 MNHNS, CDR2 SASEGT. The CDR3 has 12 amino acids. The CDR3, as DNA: TGTGCCAGCAGCTCGGGCAGCCTTGAAGCTTTCTTT. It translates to CASSSGSLEAFF.

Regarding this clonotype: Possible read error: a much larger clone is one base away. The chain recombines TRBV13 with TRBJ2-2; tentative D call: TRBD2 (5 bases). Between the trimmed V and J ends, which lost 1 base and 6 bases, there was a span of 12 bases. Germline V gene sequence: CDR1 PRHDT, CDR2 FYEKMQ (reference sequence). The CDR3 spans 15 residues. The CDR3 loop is CASSLEGEFAGELFF. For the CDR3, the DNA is TGTGCCAGCAGCTTAGAGGGAGAGTTTGCCGGGGAGCTGTTTTTT.

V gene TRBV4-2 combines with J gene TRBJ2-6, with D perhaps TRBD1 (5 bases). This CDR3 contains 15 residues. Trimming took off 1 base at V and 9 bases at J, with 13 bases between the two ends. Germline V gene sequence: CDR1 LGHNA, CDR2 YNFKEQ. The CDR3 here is CASSQAATRGNVLTF. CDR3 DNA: TGTGCCAGCAGCCAAGCGGCCACAAGGGGCAACGTCCTGACTTTC.

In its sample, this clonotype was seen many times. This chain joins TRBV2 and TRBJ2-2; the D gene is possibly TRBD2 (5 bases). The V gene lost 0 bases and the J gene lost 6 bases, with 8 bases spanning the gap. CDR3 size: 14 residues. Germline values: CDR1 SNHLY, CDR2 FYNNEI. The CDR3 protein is CASSEAAGSGELFF. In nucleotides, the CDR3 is TGTGCCAGCAGTGAAGCGGCGGGTTCCGGGGAGCTGTTTTTT.

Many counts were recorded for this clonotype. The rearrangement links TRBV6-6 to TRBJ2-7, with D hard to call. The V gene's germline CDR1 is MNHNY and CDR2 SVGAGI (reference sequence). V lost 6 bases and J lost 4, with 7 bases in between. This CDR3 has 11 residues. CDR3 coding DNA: TGTGCCAGCAGAACGACGTACGAGCAGTACTTC. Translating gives CASRTTYEQYF.

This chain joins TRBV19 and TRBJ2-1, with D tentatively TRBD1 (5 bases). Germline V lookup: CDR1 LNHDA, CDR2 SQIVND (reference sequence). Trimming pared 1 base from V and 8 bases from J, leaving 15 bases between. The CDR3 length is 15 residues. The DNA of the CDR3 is TGTGCCAGTAGTATAGCCCAGGGTTCGTTCTATGAGCAGTTCTTC. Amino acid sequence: CASSIAQGSFYEQFF.

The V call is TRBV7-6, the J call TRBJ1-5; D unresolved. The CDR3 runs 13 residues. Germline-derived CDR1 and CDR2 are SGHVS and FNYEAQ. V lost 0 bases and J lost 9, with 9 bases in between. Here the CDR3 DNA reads TGTGCCAGCAGCTTAGCGCTGGCGCGGCCCCAGCATTTT. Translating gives CASSLALARPQHF.

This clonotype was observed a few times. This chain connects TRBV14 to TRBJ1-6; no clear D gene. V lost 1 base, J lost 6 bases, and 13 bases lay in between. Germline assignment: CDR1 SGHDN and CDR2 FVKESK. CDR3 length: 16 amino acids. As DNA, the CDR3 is TGTGCCAGCAGCCAAGCATTAGGTCTGGGTAATTCACCCCTCCACTTT. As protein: CASSQALGLGNSPLHF.

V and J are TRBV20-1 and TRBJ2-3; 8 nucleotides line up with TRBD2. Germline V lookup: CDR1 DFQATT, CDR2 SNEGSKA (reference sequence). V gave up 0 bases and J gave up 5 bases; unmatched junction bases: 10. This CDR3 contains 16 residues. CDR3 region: CSARDLRGGPGDTQYF. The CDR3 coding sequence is TGCAGTGCTAGAGATCTCCGGGGGGGCCCGGGAGATACGCAGTATTTT.

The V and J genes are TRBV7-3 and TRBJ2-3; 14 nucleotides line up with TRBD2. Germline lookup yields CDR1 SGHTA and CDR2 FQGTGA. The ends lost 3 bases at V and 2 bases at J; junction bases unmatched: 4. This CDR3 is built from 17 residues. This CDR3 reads CASSLGLAGAYTDTQYF. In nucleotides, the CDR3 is TGTGCCAGCAGCTTGGGACTAGCGGGAGCCTACACAGATACGCAGTATTTT.

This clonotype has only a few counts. The CDR3 DNA reads TGTGCCAGCAGTCTCCGACAGGGAGGTGTCAACTATGGCTACACCTTC. It is translated as CASSLRQGGVNYGYTF. The chain couples TRBV6-5 to TRBJ1-2; TRBD1 matches 7 bases. The germline V gene has CDR1 MNHEY and CDR2 SVGAGI. There are 16 residues in the CDR3. V was pared by 5 bases and J by 2 bases, with 11 bases of the junction left unmatched.

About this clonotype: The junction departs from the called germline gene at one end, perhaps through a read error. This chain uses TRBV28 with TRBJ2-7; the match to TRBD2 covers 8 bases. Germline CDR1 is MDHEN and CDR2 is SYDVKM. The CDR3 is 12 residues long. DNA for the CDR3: TGTGCCAGCAAATTCTCGGGGACTAGTCCCACATTC. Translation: CASKFSGTSPTF.